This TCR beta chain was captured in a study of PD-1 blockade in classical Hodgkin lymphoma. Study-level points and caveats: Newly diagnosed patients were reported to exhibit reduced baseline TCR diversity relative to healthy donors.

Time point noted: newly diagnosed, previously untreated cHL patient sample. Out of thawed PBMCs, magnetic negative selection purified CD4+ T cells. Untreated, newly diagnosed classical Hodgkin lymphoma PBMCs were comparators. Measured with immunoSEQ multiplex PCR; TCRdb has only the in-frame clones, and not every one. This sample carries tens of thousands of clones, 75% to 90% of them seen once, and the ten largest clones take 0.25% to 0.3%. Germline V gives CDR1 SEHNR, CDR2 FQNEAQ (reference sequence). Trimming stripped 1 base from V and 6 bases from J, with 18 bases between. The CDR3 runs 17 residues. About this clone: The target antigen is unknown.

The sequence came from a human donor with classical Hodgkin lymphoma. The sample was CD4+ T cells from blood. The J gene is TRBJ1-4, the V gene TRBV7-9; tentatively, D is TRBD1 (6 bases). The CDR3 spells CASSLGRTGAGDEKLFF. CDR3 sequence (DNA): TGTGCCAGCAGCTTAGGGAGAACGGGGGCTGGTGATGAAAAACTGTTTTTT.